These 12 T cell receptor beta chains were sequenced from one sample in a study of read filtering for tumor transcriptome and immune sequencing. The library was built from roughly 400 ng RNA with molecular barcoded adaptors for alpha/delta and beta/gamma chains. A single record per CDR3 protein comes from TCRdb applying MiXCR to the reads. The sample yields around 6,000 distinct CDR3 sequences, roughly a quarter seen once. The sample taken for sequencing was a population of CD138-negative cells sorted from bone marrow. The receptors come from a donor over 35 with multiple myeloma.

This clonotype was seen many times. The chain combines TRBV20-1 with TRBJ2-3; 9 nucleotides align to TRBD1. CDR3 size: 16 residues. Germline V gene sequence: CDR1 DFQATT, CDR2 SNEGSKA (reference sequence). The J segment lost 5 bases and the V segment lost 5 bases, leaving 14 bases of the junction unmatched. The DNA for the CDR3 is TGCAGTGCTCACAGACCGGGACAGGGAGGGAGAGATACGCAGTATTTT. This sequence encodes CSAHRPGQGGRDTQYF.

In the case of this clonotype: Here the CDR3 omits its conserved ending phenylalanine or tryptophan, so a read error is the likely source. This chain connects TRBV4-3 to TRBJ2-2, with a possible D match to TRBD2 (5 bases). The CDR3 spans 15 residues. Deletions cut 1 base from V and 3 bases from J, with 9 bases between. Looked up from germline, CDR1 is LGHNA and CDR2 is YSLEER. CDR3 residues: CASSQVLGDTGELFS. Here the CDR3 DNA reads TGCGCCAGCAGCCAAGTGTTGGGAGACACCGGGGAGCTGTTTTCT.

This clonotype was detected ten times or more. This chain uses TRBV7-2 with TRBJ2-7; no reliable D call. CDR1 is SGHTA and CDR2 is FQGNSA in the germline V gene. V dropped 0 bases and J dropped 2 bases, with 5 bases sitting between them. The CDR3 is made up of 13 amino acids. CDR3 sequence: CASSLAVPYEQYF. DNA of the CDR3: TGTGCCAGCAGCTTAGCGGTGCCCTACGAGCAGTACTTC.

This clonotype appeared a few times. One junction end disagrees with the germline gene, perhaps due to a read error. The chain links TRBV29-1 to TRBJ1-1; TRBD1 matches 7 bases. Germline values: CDR1 SQVTM, CDR2 ANQGSEA. The CDR3 is 16 residues long. CDR3 in DNA: TGCAGCGCCAAGCCAGGGGGATCCGGTGTGAAAACTGTAGCTTTCTTT. This gives the protein CSAKPGGSGVKTVAFF.

In its sample, this clonotype was seen a few times. The chain has TRBV5-4 and TRBJ1-6; 7 nucleotides line up with TRBD1. The CDR3 spans 15 residues. Trimming took 0 bases from V and 7 from J; bases not matched to a gene: 4. Per germline, CDR1 SGHNT and CDR2 YYREEE (reference sequence). The DNA of the CDR3 is TGTGCCAGCAGCTTGGATCTGACAGGGAATTCACCCCTCCACTTT. Its protein product is CASSLDLTGNSPLHF.

This clonotype appeared many times. V usage is TRBV5-6 and J usage is TRBJ2-1; 7 nucleotides agree with TRBD1. V lost 4 bases to trimming and J lost 7 bases; unmatched junction nucleotides: 11. The length of the CDR3 is 15 residues. Germline CDR1 and CDR2: SGHDT and YYEEEE. The CDR3 bases are TGTGCCAGCAGCGGTGACAGGGACGGCACGAATGAGCAGTTCTTC. This codes for CASSGDRDGTNEQFF.

J is TRBJ2-1 and V is TRBV20-1, with TRBD2 matching over 11 bases. The V gene end was trimmed by 0 bases and the J gene end by 4 bases; junction bases not matched to a gene: 17. The V gene's germline CDR1 is DFQATT and CDR2 SNEGSKA (reference sequence). The CDR3 loop spans 20 amino acids. CDR3 coding DNA: TGCAGTGCTAGAGATCCAGGGAAGCTAGCGGGAGGAGAGGGGTACAATGAGCAGTTCTTC. Translation gives CSARDPGKLAGGEGYNEQFF.

This clonotype was detected ten times or more. This chain connects TRBV7-8 to TRBJ2-3; TRBD2 aligns across 8 bases. The CDR3 is 16 amino acids. The ends lost 5 bases at V and 2 bases at J; junction bases unmatched: 9. The germline V gene encodes CDR1 SGHVS and CDR2 FQNEAQ. The CDR3 loop is CASSLRGGVATDTQYF. The CDR3, as DNA: TGTGCCAGCAGCCTCCGGGGGGGCGTCGCCACAGATACGCAGTATTTT.

Concerning this clonotype: This may be a read error, as it is one base from a much larger clone. This chain links TRBV29-1 with TRBJ1-5; weak D call: TRBD1 (5 bases). Germline V lookup: CDR1 SQVTM, CDR2 ANQGSEA. The CDR3 extends over 13 amino acids. V was pared by 6 bases and J by 4 bases, with 13 bases between. The CDR3 loop is CSVTQDTNQPQHF. CDR3 nucleotide sequence: TGCAGCGTGACCCAGGACACTAATCAGCCCCAGCATTTT.

Turning to this clonotype: This likely reflects a read error, since a far larger clone is one base away. V usage is TRBV6-1 and J usage is TRBJ1-1; D possibly corresponds to TRBD1 (5 bases). Germline CDR1 and CDR2: MNHNS and SASEGT. V was shortened by 6 bases and J by 5 bases, with 13 bases between the two germline ends. The CDR3 contains 13 residues. The CDR3 bases are TGTGCCAGCAGCAGTGAGGGGATGACTGAAGCTTTCTTT. Translation gives CASSSEGMTEAFF.

This clonotype was counted ten times or more. The CDR3: CASTGVVETQYF. The CDR3, as DNA: TGTGCCAGCACAGGGGTAGTAGAGACCCAGTACTTC. This chain connects TRBV2 to TRBJ2-5, with D possibly matching TRBD1 (6 bases). Germline CDR1 SNHLY, CDR2 FYNNEI. The CDR3 loop spans 12 amino acids. V lost 7 bases and J 4 bases, leaving 10 bases between the germline ends.

This clonotype rates as large. The chain is built from TRBV20-1 and TRBJ2-1, with TRBD1 matching 7 bases. V lost 5 bases and J lost 2; bases outside the gene matches: 9. This CDR3 has 15 amino acids. Germline V CDR1 and CDR2: DFQATT, SNEGSKA (reference sequence). The CDR3, as DNA: TGCAGTGCTTACACGGACAGGCAGGCCTACAATGAGCAGTTCTTC. It is translated as CSAYTDRQAYNEQFF.